What follows are 10 T cell receptor beta chains derived from one specimen sequenced in a study of CD8 T cells in Susac syndrome. A quantity of roughly 0.5 to 1 ug RNA underwent reverse transcription using random hexamers. TCRdb independently ran MiXCR on the immunoSEQ multiplex PCR reads; one entry per CDR3 protein. The sample has 150,000 to 200,000 distinct CDR3 sequences; under 95% are singletons. The sequencing sample was made of CD4+ T cells from PBMCs. Every receptor here comes from a human donor with Susac syndrome.

V is TRBV11-2 and J is TRBJ1-6, with D hard to call. Germline CDR1 reads SGHAT; CDR2 reads FQNNGV. Between the trimmed V and J ends, which lost 3 bases and 9 bases, there was a span of 12 bases. The CDR3 runs to 14 residues. DNA of the CDR3: TGTGCCAGCAGCTTTCTTATGGTTGGTTCACCCCTCCACTTT. It is translated as CASSFLMVGSPLHF.

This chain connects TRBV29-1 to TRBJ1-1; 9 bases fit TRBD1. Germline CDR1 SQVTM, CDR2 ANQGSEA. The CDR3 contains 13 residues. Trimming at V came to 6 bases and at J to 1 base, leaving 3 bases not matched to a gene. In DNA, the CDR3 is TGCAGCGTGCGGACAGGGGCGAACACTGAAGCTTTCTTT. Amino acids: CSVRTGANTEAFF.

The chain joins TRBV6-5 to TRBJ1-2; 12 positions agree with TRBD1. Germline trimming cut 4 bases from V and 7 bases from J; bases unmatched to any gene: 13. The CDR3 extends over 17 amino acids. Looked up from germline, CDR1 is MNHEY and CDR2 is SVGAGI. The CDR3 spells CASSSTGTGGGDIGYTF. DNA of the CDR3: TGTGCCAGCAGTTCCACCGGGACAGGGGGCGGGGATATTGGCTACACCTTC.

The chain is built from TRBV18 and TRBJ1-2; possibly TRBD1 for D (5 bases). This CDR3 contains 14 residues. Trimming pared 3 bases from V and 4 bases from J, leaving 12 bases between. CDR1 and CDR2 (germline): KGHSH, LQKENI. CDR3 residues: CASSPSGGIYGYTF. For the CDR3, the DNA is TGTGCCAGCTCACCCTCCGGGGGAATCTATGGCTACACCTTC.

The chain joins TRBV6-6 to TRBJ1-3, with D hard to call. This CDR3 is 13 amino acids long. CDR1 is MNHNY and CDR2 is SVGAGI in the germline V gene (reference sequence). V lost 8 bases and J 0 bases, leaving 8 bases between the germline ends. CDR3 DNA sequence: TGTGCCAGCGAGCAGTTCTCTGGAAACACCATATATTTT. This sequence encodes CASEQFSGNTIYF.

This clonotype was detected once. The rearrangement links TRBV4-1 to TRBJ1-6; D not certain. The CDR3 contains 14 residues. V was cut by 1 base and J by 6 bases, with 7 bases left in between. CDR1 and CDR2 from the germline V gene are MGHRA and YSYEKL. The CDR3 loop is CASSQGLLNSPLHF. The CDR3 bases are TGCGCCAGCAGCCAAGGCTTACTTAATTCACCCCTCCACTTT.

V usage is TRBV18 and J usage is TRBJ2-5; 7 bases are a match to TRBD1. Germline assignment: CDR1 KGHSH and CDR2 LQKENI. With V trimmed by 2 bases and J by 4 bases, 4 bases remained unmatched. The CDR3 spans 14 residues. The CDR3 DNA reads TGTGCCAGCTCACCAGAGGGGGCCCGAGAGACCCAGTACTTC. Its translation: CASSPEGARETQYF.

The chain uses TRBV5-1 and TRBJ1-6; 10 nucleotides agree with TRBD1. The CDR3 runs 14 residues. V trimming: 5 bases; J trimming: 10 bases; junction bases outside the gene matches: 6. From germline, CDR1 is SGHRS and CDR2 YFSETQ. The chain's CDR3 is CASRGTGEGSPLHF. The CDR3 coding sequence is TGCGCCAGCAGAGGGACAGGGGAAGGCTCACCCCTCCACTTT.

This sequence joins TRBV20-1 and TRBJ1-1; a possible D gene is TRBD1 (5 bases). Between the trimmed V and J ends, which lost 6 bases and 8 bases, there was a span of 16 bases. CDR3 length: 12 residues. Per germline, CDR1 DFQATT and CDR2 SNEGSKA (reference sequence). The CDR3, as DNA: TGCAGTGCCCTGACAGTTAGTAAGGAAGCTTTCTTT. Protein: CSALTVSKEAFF.

This chain links TRBV4-3 with TRBJ2-7; TRBD1 is a possible D gene (6 bases). This CDR3 spans 16 amino acids. From germline, CDR1 is LGHNA and CDR2 YSLEER. Trimming stripped 4 bases from V and 0 bases from J, with 16 bases between. Written as DNA, the CDR3 is TGCGCCAGCAGCCTCAGCCCCGCGACAGGCTCCTACGAGCAGTACTTC. Amino acids: CASSLSPATGSYEQYF.